This TCR beta chain emerged from a study of blood T cell repertoires in COVID-19. Study context: Italy, Spain and the United States were the sources of the convalescent and acute COVID-19 samples.

How the authors handled the data: Reference gene primer amplification gave estimated nucleated cell counts. The protocol was immunoSEQ multiplex PCR, while the TCRdb copy is restricted to in-frame clones and leaves out a portion. The V and J calls and the clone size are those of that table, but D and trimming were determined from the DNA. The table includes about 500,000 clones, 85% to 90% detected once. The germline CDR1 and CDR2 sequences are KGHDR and SFDVKD. This CDR3 comprises 13 residues. V lost 4 bases, J lost 3 bases, and 9 bases lay in between. Seattle cases were enrolled at active infection and followed longitudinally.

The chain links TRBV24-1 to TRBJ2-7; D not certain. The material sequenced was peripheral blood. The receptor comes from a young man with COVID-19, enrolled during active disease. The CDR3 here is CATSDPSSYEQYF. The CDR3 nucleotides are TGTGCCACCAGTGACCCAAGTAGCTACGAGCAGTACTTC.